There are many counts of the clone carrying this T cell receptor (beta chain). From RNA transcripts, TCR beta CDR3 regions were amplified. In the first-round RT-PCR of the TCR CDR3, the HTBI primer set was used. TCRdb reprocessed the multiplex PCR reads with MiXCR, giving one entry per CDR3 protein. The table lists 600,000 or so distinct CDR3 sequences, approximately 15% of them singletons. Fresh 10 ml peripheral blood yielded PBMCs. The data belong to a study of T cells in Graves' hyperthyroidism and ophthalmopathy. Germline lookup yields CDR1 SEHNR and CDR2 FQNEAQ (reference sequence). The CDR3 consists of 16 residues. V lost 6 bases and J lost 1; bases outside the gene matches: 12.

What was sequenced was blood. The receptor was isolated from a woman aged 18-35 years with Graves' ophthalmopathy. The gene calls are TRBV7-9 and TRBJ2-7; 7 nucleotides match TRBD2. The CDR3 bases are TGTGCCAGCAGGCGAACTAGCGCCCCAGGGTCCTACGAGCAGTACTTC. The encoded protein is CASRRTSAPGSYEQYF. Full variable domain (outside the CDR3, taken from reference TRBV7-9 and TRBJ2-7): DTGVSQNPRHKITKRGQNVTFRCDPISEHNRLYWYRQTLGQGPEFLTYFQNEAQLEKSRLLSDRFSAERPKGSFSTLEIQRTEQGDSAMYLCASRRTSAPGSYEQYFGPGTRLTVT.